This T cell receptor beta chain emerged from a study of T cells in narcolepsy. General observations from the study: Autoreactive clone sequences were missing from some blood memory CD4+ repertoires.

A note on this clone: The antigen is undetermined.

The CDR3 extends over 18 amino acids. Germline loops: CDR1 ENHRY, CDR2 SYGVKD. Trimming removed 10 bases from V and 1 base from J, with 23 bases in between. Some clones are missing from TCRdb's copy, which holds only in-frame ones; the method was immunoSEQ multiplex PCR. Seen here are 25,000 or so clones, around three quarters observed once, and the top ten hold 3.4%. The source material was CD45RA- memory CD4+ T cells from PBMCs. This chain uses TRBV10-3 with TRBJ1-6; maybe TRBD1 (5 bases). The TCR originated in a human donor with narcolepsy. The CDR3 protein is CATKGEGTVLSYNSPLHF. The CDR3 DNA follows: TGTGCCACCAAAGGCGAGGGGACCGTCTTATCCTATAATTCACCCCTCCACTTT.